This T cell receptor (beta chain) is drawn from a study of blood T cell repertoires in COVID-19. Study context: The origin of the acute and convalescent COVID-19 samples was the United States, Italy and Spain. T cells, B-cell-depleted T cells, or PBMCs supplied cDNA or gDNA.

As processed by the authors: Amplification of reference gene primers was used by the study to estimate nucleated cell counts. Only in-frame clones appear in the TCRdb table, and some are missing; sequencing was by immunoSEQ multiplex PCR. The V and J calls and clone size were taken over from that table, and D and trimming were inferred from the DNA. Here the sample spans about 150,000 clones, approximately 86% being singletons. This sequence was found in a man between 70 and 80 years old with acute or convalescent COVID-19. What was sequenced was peripheral blood.

CDR3 loop: CASTLGTSGSLKTQYF. As DNA, the CDR3 is TGTGCCAGCACCCTGGGGACTAGCGGGAGCCTTAAGACCCAGTACTTC. This chain joins TRBV2 and TRBJ2-5, with 14 bases lining up with TRBD2. CDR1 is SNHLY, CDR2 FYNNEI, per germline. V lost 7 bases to trimming and J lost 6 bases; unmatched junction nucleotides: 10. CDR3 length equals 16 residues.